The next 9 T cell receptor beta chains were all read from a single sample in a study of CD8 T cells in Susac syndrome. After extraction with the RNeasy kit, roughly 0.5 to 1 ug of the RNA was reverse transcribed using random hexamers. Using its own MiXCR run on the immunoSEQ multiplex PCR reads, TCRdb lists one record per CDR3 protein. The sample has some 190,000 distinct CDR3 sequences, about 94% seen once. The sequencing sample was made of CD4+ T cells from PBMCs. The receptor source for this set is a human donor in good health.

The chain recombines TRBV19 with TRBJ1-2, with 9 bases identical to TRBD1. Germline CDR1 reads LNHDA; CDR2 reads SQIVND (reference sequence). This CDR3 contains 14 residues. Unmatched junction bases numbered 13, after V lost 7 bases and J lost 10 bases. The CDR3 region is CASKHAGTGTYYTF. CDR3 sequence (DNA): TGTGCCAGTAAACATGCCGGGACAGGGACGTACTACACCTTC.

The V gene is TRBV2, the J gene TRBJ1-6, with unresolved D. Germline CDR1 is SNHLY and CDR2 is FYNNEI. V was shortened by 4 bases and J by 7 bases, with 11 bases between the two germline ends. CDR3 length equals 14 residues. The CDR3 DNA follows: TGTGCCAGCAGTGGACCATTACGGAATTCACCCCTCCACTTT. Amino acid sequence: CASSGPLRNSPLHF.

The chain has TRBV6-5 and TRBJ2-7; unclear D gene. Deletions cut 6 bases from V and 7 bases from J, with 10 bases between. The CDR3 consists of 11 residues. Germline V gene data show CDR1 as MNHEY and CDR2 as SVGAGI. CDR3 residues: CASRFSGEQYF. The CDR3 nucleotides are TGTGCCAGCAGGTTTTCGGGTGAGCAGTACTTC.

There are a few counts of this clonotype. The chain is built from TRBV6-1 and TRBJ2-7; 7 bases are shared with TRBD1. CDR1 and CDR2 (germline): MNHNS, SASEGT. The CDR3 length is 13 residues. V gave up 6 bases and J gave up 1 base; unmatched junction bases: 3. The CDR3: CASSRQGSYEQYV. DNA of the CDR3: TGTGCCAGCAGCCGACAGGGATCCTACGAGCAGTACGTC.

This clonotype was found a few times. The gene calls are TRBV4-1 and TRBJ1-2; 8 nucleotides align to TRBD1. This CDR3 is built from 13 residues. Trimming took 1 base from V and 10 from J; bases not matched to a gene: 5. Per germline, CDR1 MGHRA and CDR2 YSYEKL. CDR3: CASSQGTGGTYTF. The CDR3 DNA sequence: TGCGCCAGCAGCCAAGGTACAGGGGGAACCTACACCTTC.

The chain employs TRBV12-3 or TRBV12-4 and TRBJ1-6; 9 bases are a match to TRBD1. This CDR3 is built from 14 residues. Trimming cost V 4 bases and J 8 bases; bases outside gene matches: 3. The CDR3 DNA reads TGTGCCAGCAGTTCCGGGACAGGGTATTCACCCCTCCACTTT. Translation gives CASSSGTGYSPLHF.

The CDR3 DNA follows: TGTGCCAGCAGTTACGGGGCAGGGGTAAACTATGGCTACACCTTC. Protein: CASSYGAGVNYGYTF. The chain recombines TRBV6-6 with TRBJ1-2, with a tentative D call TRBD1 (6 bases). There are 15 residues in the CDR3. V was shortened by 2 bases and J by 2 bases, with 12 bases between the two germline ends. Germline CDR1 MNHNY, CDR2 SVGAGI (reference sequence).

DNA of the CDR3: TGCGCCAGCAGCTTGCTTGCCAGAACCTACGAGCAGTACTTC. Translated, it gives CASSLLARTYEQYF. The chain links TRBV5-1 to TRBJ2-7; no definite D call. This CDR3 region has 14 residues. The germline V gene has CDR1 SGHRS and CDR2 YFSETQ. V shed 1 base and J shed 2 bases, with 10 bases lying between them.

This clonotype was recorded only once. This rearrangement joins TRBV28 to TRBJ2-5; 9 positions match TRBD1. The V segment lost 8 bases and the J segment 2 bases; nucleotides outside the gene matches: 3. The CDR3 covers 13 residues. The germline CDR1 and CDR2 sequences are MDHEN and SYDVKM. The CDR3 is CASRTGDQETQYF. Written as DNA, the CDR3 is TGTGCCAGCCGGACAGGGGATCAAGAGACCCAGTACTTC.